The clone carrying this T cell receptor beta chain was counted many times. The antigen remains unidentified. TCRdb re-called the reads with MiXCR, one entry per CDR3 protein. The sample has some 940,000 distinct CDR3 sequences; roughly a third are singletons. The data belong to a study of T cell repertoires in cytomegalovirus infection. Across the study: It was the public TCR beta signatures that indicated both CMV infection and matching HLA type.

The source is a human donor in good health (CMV status not recorded). Some clones in this sample may be carry-over from other donors' samples. The specimen comprised cultured CD8+ T cells from PBMCs, sampled from culture after CMV antigen stimulation.

The CDR3 nucleotides are TGTGCCAGCAGCTTAGTGGGCCCCTACTGGGACAATGAGCAGTTCTTC. This gives the protein CASSLVGPYWDNEQFF. This chain connects TRBV11-2 to TRBJ2-1; no definite D call. The germline gives CDR1 SGHAT, CDR2 FQNNGV. The CDR3 has 16 residues. V was trimmed by 1 base and J by 5 bases, leaving 15 bases between them. The variable domain in full, completed from reference TRBV11-2 and TRBJ2-1, reads EAGVAQSPRYKIIEKRQSVAFWCNPISGHATLYWYQQILGQGPKLLIQFQNNGVVDDSQLPKDRFSAERLKGVDSTLKIQPAKLEDSAVYLCASSLVGPYWDNEQFFGPGTRLTVL.